The 15 T cell receptor beta chains listed next were all sequenced from one sample in a study of blood T cell repertoires in COVID-19 (TCRdb year 2020). Library construction relied on the immunoSEQ multiplex PCR assay. TCRdb retrieved this table from immuneACCESS and kept in-frame rearrangements only. Not all clones are present; in checked studies, unresolved V genes account for under half, and no reason is known for the remainder. The sample profile shows roughly 200,000 clones; 75% to 90% of them were found once. The ten largest clones add up to 7.5% to 10% of the sample. Sequencing was done on a sample of PBMCs or T cells enriched from blood (not recorded which). The receptors were sampled from a middle-aged man who had recovered from COVID-19.

This rearrangement joins TRBV19 to TRBJ1-2; 7 nucleotides align to TRBD1. The CDR3 runs 17 residues. Losses at the gene ends were 4 bases for V and 3 bases for J; bases not matched to a gene: 14. Germline V gene sequence: CDR1 LNHDA, CDR2 SQIVND (reference sequence). The CDR3 region has the DNA TGTGCCAGTAGTACCTCGACCCTTCGGACAGGAGACTATGGCTACACCTTC. It encodes CASSTSTLRTGDYGYTF.

The chain combines TRBV27 with TRBJ2-1, with TRBD1 as a possible D gene (7 bases). The germline CDR1 and CDR2 sequences are MNHEY and SMNVEV (reference sequence). The CDR3 runs 17 residues. V was cut by 4 bases and J by 6 bases, with 22 bases left in between. The CDR3 DNA is TGTGCCAGCAGTTCACCGGTGGGGGGCAGGGGGTTCAATGAGCAGTTCTTC. Its protein is CASSSPVGGRGFNEQFF.

Written as DNA, the CDR3 is TGTGCCAGCAGCCAAGATTTCGGGTCTATCACTAGGGCAACTAATGAAAAACTGTTTTTT. Residues: CASSQDFGSITRATNEKLFF. This chain uses TRBV4-2 with TRBJ1-4; D ambiguous. Trimming took off 0 bases at V and 0 bases at J, with 20 bases between the two ends. Germline assignment: CDR1 LGHNA and CDR2 YNFKEQ. The CDR3 loop spans 20 amino acids.

The chain recombines TRBV19 with TRBJ1-2, with TRBD1 identical over 9 bases. Germline V lookup: CDR1 LNHDA, CDR2 SQIVND (reference sequence). Trimming removed 5 bases from V and 6 bases from J; junction bases left unmatched: 7. This CDR3 has 14 residues. This chain's CDR3 is CASSPRDRVDGYTF. The DNA for the CDR3 is TGTGCCAGTAGTCCCCGGGACAGGGTGGATGGCTACACCTTC. Drawing the rest from reference TRBV19 and TRBJ1-2, the complete variable domain is DGGITQSPKYLFRKEGQNVTLSCEQNLNHDAMYWYRQDPGQGLRLIYYSQIVNDFQKGDIAEGYSVSREKKESFPLTVTSAQKNPTAFYLCASSPRDRVDGYTFGSGTRLTVV.

This sequence joins TRBV20-1 and TRBJ2-7; D perhaps matches TRBD2 (5 bases). V lost 3 bases to trimming and J lost 3 bases, with 6 bases between them. The CDR3 runs 11 residues. Germline V gene lookup returns CDR1 DFQATT and CDR2 SNEGSKA (reference sequence). The CDR3 protein is CSARGDYEQYF. In DNA form, the CDR3 reads TGCAGTGCTAGGGGAGACTACGAGCAGTACTTC.

The rearrangement uses TRBV27 and TRBJ2-1, with D unresolved. CDR1 and CDR2 from the germline V gene are MNHEY and SMNVEV (reference sequence). The CDR3 covers 12 residues. V was trimmed by 2 bases and J by 10 bases, leaving 9 bases between them. The CDR3 nucleotides are TGTGCCAGCAGTTTACGAGGATTAGAGCAGTTCTTC. Translating gives CASSLRGLEQFF.

This clone has just a few counts. This rearrangement joins TRBV4-2 to TRBJ2-5, with 9 positions matching TRBD1. This CDR3 contains 14 residues. Germline V gives CDR1 LGHNA, CDR2 YNFKEQ. J gave up 4 bases and V 4 bases, and 4 bases lay outside the gene matches. CDR3 in amino acids: CASSRTGDLETQYF. In nucleotides, the CDR3 is TGTGCCAGCAGCCGGACAGGGGACTTAGAGACCCAGTACTTC.

This clone was counted between two and nine times. The chain links TRBV6-5 to TRBJ2-5, with D hard to call. The CDR3 contains 15 residues. Germline V CDR1 and CDR2: MNHEY, SVGAGI. The germline V and J ends were trimmed by 6 bases and 3 bases, with 17 bases remaining between them. The CDR3 spells CASRDWRHLEETQYF. CDR3 bases: TGTGCCAGCAGGGATTGGCGGCACCTAGAAGAGACCCAGTACTTC.

The chain carries TRBV7-8 and TRBJ1-6; 11 bases are shared with TRBD1. The CDR3 spans 15 residues. V shed 5 bases and J 10 bases; nucleotides not matched to a gene: 7. Germline V gene sequence: CDR1 SGHVS, CDR2 FQNEAQ. This chain's CDR3 is CASSTWTGGESPLHF. CDR3 DNA sequence: TGTGCCAGCAGCACCTGGACAGGGGGCGAGTCACCCCTCCACTTT. The whole variable domain, filled in from reference TRBV7-8 and TRBJ1-6, reads GAGVSQSPRYKVAKRGQDVALRCDPISGHVSLFWYQQALGQGPEFLTYFQNEAQLDKSGLPSDRFFAERPEGSVSTLKIQRTQQEDSAVYLCASSTWTGGESPLHFGNGTRLTVT.

This chain uses TRBV9 with TRBJ1-4; D remains unclear. Germline CDR1 is SGDLS and CDR2 is YYNGEE. V was clipped by 0 bases and J by 1 base, with 10 bases between them. The CDR3 is 16 amino acids. CDR3 sequence: CASSVDGIGTNEKLFF. As DNA, the CDR3 is TGTGCCAGCAGCGTAGACGGTATTGGAACTAATGAAAAACTGTTTTTT.

The sample holds one count of this clone. This CDR3 reads CASSSRTGATNEKLFF. The CDR3 DNA is TGTGCCAGCAGTTCACGGACAGGAGCAACTAATGAAAAACTGTTTTTT. The chain recombines TRBV6-5 with TRBJ1-4, with 7 bases that match TRBD1. Looked up from germline, CDR1 is MNHEY and CDR2 is SVGAGI. The CDR3 consists of 16 residues. V was clipped by 4 bases and J by 0 bases; unmatched bases: 5.

The chain carries TRBV5-4 and TRBJ1-1; D not certain. The germline CDR1 and CDR2 sequences are SGHNT and YYREEE (reference sequence). V lost 1 base and J lost 6, with 13 bases in between. The CDR3 loop spans 14 amino acids. DNA of the CDR3: TGTGCCAGCAGCTTGTATTCCCGGGAGGCTGAAGCTTTCTTT. Protein sequence: CASSLYSREAEAFF.

The chain links TRBV6-5 to TRBJ1-6, with 9 bases identical to TRBD1. There are 15 residues in the CDR3. Germline loops: CDR1 MNHEY, CDR2 SVGAGI. Trimming cost V 7 bases and J 7 bases; bases outside gene matches: 8. For the CDR3, the DNA is TGTGCCAGCACTGGAGAAGACAGGGGGAATTCACCCCTCCACTTT. This sequence encodes CASTGEDRGNSPLHF.

V and J are TRBV6-6 and TRBJ1-2, with D possibly TRBD1 on 5 matching bases. With 4 bases removed from V and 7 bases from J, the gap between germline ends came to 13 bases. Germline CDR1 and CDR2: MNHNY and SVGAGI (reference sequence). CDR3 size: 13 residues. This chain's CDR3 is CASSSTGGSGYTF. Written as DNA, the CDR3 is TGTGCCAGCAGTTCCACTGGGGGGTCTGGCTACACCTTC.

This chain joins TRBV7-6 and TRBJ1-1; D is unresolved. Germline values: CDR1 SGHVS, CDR2 FNYEAQ. V lost 5 bases and J 5 bases, leaving 6 bases between the germline ends. The CDR3 has 11 residues. DNA for the CDR3: TGTGCCAGCAGCCCGCGAACTGAAGCTTTCTTT. This sequence encodes CASSPRTEAFF.